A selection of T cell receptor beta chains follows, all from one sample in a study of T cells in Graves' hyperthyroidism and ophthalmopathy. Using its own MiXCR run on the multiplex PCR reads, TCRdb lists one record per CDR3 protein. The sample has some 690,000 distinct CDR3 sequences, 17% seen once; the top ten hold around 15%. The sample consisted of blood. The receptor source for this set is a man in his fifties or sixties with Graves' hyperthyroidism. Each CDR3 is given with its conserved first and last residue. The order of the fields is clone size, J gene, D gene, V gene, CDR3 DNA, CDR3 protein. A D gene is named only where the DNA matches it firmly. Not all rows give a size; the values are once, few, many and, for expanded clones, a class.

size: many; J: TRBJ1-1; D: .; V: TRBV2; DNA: TGTGCCAGTGCGACAGTATTGAACACTGAAGCTTTCTTT; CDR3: CASATVLNTEAFF
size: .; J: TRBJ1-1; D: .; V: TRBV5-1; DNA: TGCGCCAGCAGCTTAAGTTTCGGGACAACGAACACTGAAGCTTTCTTT; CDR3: CASSLSFGTTNTEAFF
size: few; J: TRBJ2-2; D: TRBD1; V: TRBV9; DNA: TGTGCCAGCAGCGTAGCGGGGACAGGCGTACCCGGGGAGCTGTTTTTT; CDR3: CASSVAGTGVPGELFF
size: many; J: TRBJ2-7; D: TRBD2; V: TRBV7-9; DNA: TGTGCCAGCAGCTCTCTAGCGGGATTATCCTACGAGCAGTACTTC; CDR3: CASSSLAGLSYEQYF
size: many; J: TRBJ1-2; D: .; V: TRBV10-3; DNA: TGTGCCATCAGTGGAACTGATCCGCTAGGCGGCTACACCTTC; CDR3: CAISGTDPLGGYTF
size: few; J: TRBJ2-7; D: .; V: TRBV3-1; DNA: TGTGCCAGCAGCCAAGATGGAGGGGTAGGCTCCTACGAGCAGTACTTC; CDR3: CASSQDGGVGSYEQYF
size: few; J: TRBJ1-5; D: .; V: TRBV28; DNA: TGTGCCAGCAGTATCCTAACGGGGAATCAGCCCCAGCATTTT; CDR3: CASSILTGNQPQHF
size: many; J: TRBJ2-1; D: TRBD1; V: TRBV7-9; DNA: TGTGCCAGCAATCGGGACAGGGGGTCCAATGAGCAGTTCTTC; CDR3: CASNRDRGSNEQFF
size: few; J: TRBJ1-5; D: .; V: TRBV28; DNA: TGTGCCAGCAGACGGGGGTCGTATAGCAATCAGCCCCAGCATTTT; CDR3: CASRRGSYSNQPQHF
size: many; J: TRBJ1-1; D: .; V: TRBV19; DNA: TGTGCCAGTAGTATAGCTGAGGGTACTGAAGCTTTCTTT; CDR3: CASSIAEGTEAFF
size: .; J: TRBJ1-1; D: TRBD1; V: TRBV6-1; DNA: TGTGCCAGCAGTGTTCAACCGGGACAGGGCGGTGAAGCTTTCTTT; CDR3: CASSVQPGQGGEAFF